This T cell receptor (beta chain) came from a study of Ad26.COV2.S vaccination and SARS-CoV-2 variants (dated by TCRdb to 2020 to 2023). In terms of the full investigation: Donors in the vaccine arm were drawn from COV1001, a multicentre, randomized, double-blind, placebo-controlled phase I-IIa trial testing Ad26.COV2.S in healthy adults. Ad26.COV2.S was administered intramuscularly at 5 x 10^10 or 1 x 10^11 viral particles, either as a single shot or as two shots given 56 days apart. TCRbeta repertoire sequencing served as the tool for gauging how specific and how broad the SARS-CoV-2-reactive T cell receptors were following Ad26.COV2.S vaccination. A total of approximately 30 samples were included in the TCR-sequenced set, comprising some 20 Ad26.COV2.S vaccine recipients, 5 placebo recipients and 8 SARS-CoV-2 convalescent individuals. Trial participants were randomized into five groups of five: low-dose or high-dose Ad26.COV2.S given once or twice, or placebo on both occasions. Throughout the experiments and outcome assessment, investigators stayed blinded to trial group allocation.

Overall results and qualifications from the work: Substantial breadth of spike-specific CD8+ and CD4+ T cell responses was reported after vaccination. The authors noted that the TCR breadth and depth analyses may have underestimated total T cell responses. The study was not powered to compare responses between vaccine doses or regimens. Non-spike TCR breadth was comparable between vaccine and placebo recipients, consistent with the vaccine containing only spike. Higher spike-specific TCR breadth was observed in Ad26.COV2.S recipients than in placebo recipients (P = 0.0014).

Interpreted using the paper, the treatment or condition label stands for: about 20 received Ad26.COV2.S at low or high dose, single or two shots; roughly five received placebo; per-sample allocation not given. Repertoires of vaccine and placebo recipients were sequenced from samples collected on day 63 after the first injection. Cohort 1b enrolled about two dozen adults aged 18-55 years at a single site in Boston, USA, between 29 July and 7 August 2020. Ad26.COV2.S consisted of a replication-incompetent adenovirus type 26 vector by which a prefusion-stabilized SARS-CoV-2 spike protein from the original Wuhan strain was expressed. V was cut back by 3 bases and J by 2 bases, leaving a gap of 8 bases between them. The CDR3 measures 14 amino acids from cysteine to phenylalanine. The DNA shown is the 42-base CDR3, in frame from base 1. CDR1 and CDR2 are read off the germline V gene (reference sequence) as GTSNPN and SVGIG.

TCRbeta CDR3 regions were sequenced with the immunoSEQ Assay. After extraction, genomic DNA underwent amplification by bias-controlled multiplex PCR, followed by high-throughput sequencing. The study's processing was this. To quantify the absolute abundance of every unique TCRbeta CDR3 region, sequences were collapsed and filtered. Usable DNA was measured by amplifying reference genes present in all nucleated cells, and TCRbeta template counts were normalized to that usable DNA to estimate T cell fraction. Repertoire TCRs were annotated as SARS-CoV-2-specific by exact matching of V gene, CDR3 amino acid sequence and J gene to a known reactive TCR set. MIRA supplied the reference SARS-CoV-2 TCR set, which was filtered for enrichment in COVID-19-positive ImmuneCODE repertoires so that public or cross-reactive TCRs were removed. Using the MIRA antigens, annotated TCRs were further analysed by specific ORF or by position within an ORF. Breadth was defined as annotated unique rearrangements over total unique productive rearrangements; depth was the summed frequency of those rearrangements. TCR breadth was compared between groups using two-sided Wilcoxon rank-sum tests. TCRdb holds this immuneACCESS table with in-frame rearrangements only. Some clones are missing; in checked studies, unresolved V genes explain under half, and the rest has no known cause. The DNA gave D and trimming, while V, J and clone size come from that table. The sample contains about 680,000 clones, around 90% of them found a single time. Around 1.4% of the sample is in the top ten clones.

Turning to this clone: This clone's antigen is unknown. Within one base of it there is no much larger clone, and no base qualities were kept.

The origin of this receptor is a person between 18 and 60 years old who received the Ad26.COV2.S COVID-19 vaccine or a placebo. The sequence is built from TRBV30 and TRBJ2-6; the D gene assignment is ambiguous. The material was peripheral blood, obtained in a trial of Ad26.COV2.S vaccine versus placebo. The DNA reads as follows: TGTGCCTGGAGGCTGTATCCTGGGGCCAACGTCCTGACTTTC. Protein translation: CAWRLYPGANVLTF.